A single sample gave rise to the 3 T cell receptor beta chains below, sequenced in a study of beta chain features in type 1 diabetes. Study outcomes and limitations: Moderately but significantly shorter TCRB CDR3s were found in Type 1 diabetes patients in all four CD4+ subsets.

These TCRs are of unknown antigen specificity. Every isolated RNA sample was fully reverse transcribed, so sequencing captured expressed TCRB transcripts. Clones were sequenced by immunoSEQ multiplex PCR, and TCRdb holds only the in-frame ones, with some missing. The sample lists 95,000 to 110,000 clones, 25% to 35% occurring once. Sequencing input: central memory CD4+ T cells from blood. The receptors shown here come from a woman younger than 35 with type 1 diabetes.

The rearrangement joins TRBV4-3 to TRBJ1-2; D is ambiguous. The V end lost 0 bases, the J end lost 8 bases, and 10 bases lay between the germline ends. The germline gives CDR1 LGHNA, CDR2 YSLEER. The CDR3 runs to 13 residues. The CDR3 DNA sequence: TGCGCCAGCAGCCAAGATCCGGGCGGGGGCTACACCTTC. This translates into CASSQDPGGGYTF.

This clone was seen more than once but under ten times. The chain employs TRBV5-4 and TRBJ2-1; possibly TRBD2 for D (6 bases). Germline CDR1 reads SGHNT; CDR2 reads YYREEE (reference sequence). The CDR3 totals 15 residues. V was trimmed by 2 bases and J by 1 base, leaving 10 bases between them. CDR3 sequence reads: CASSFRGSSYNEQFF. DNA for the CDR3: TGTGCCAGCAGCTTTCGGGGGAGTTCCTACAATGAGCAGTTCTTC.

This rearrangement joins TRBV5-1 to TRBJ2-5; 7 bases are shared with TRBD1. The CDR3 has 15 amino acids. Unmatched junction bases numbered 6, after V lost 4 bases and J lost 0 bases. The V gene's germline CDR1 is SGHRS and CDR2 YFSETQ. The CDR3 loop is CASSLLGQNQETQYF. The CDR3 DNA reads as TGCGCCAGCAGCCTTTTGGGACAGAACCAAGAGACCCAGTACTTC.